This T cell receptor (beta chain) was observed in a study of T cells in narcolepsy. Study observations and caveats: HCRT-specific and TRIB2-specific autoreactive clonotypes appeared among same-patient CSF and blood CD4+ clonotypes. Blood of same and different patients, but not healthy controls, reportedly held recurring autoreactive clonotypes.

The table lists this clone with a count of one. Its antigen is not known. The V gene lost 7 bases and the J gene lost 2 bases, with 14 bases spanning the gap. CDR1 is MNHEY, CDR2 SMNVEV, per germline (reference sequence). CDR3 size: 14 residues. Clones were sequenced by immunoSEQ multiplex PCR, and TCRdb holds only the in-frame ones, with some missing. The sample lists about 32,000 clones; roughly four fifths were seen once. The TCR sequence derives from a human donor in good health. The chain uses TRBV27 and TRBJ1-2, with D unresolved. The sample was memory (CD45RA-) CD4+ T cells from blood. The CDR3 DNA is TGTGCCAGCACTACCCGCGAGCGGAACTATGGCTACACCTTC. Translated, it gives CASTTRERNYGYTF.